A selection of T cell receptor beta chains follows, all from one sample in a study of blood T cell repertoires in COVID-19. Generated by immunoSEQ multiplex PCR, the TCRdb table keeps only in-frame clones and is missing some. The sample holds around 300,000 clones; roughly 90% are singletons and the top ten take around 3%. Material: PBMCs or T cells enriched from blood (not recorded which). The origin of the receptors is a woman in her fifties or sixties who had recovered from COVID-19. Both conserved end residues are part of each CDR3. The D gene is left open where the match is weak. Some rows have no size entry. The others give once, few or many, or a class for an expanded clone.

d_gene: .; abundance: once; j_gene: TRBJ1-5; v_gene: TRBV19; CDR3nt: TGTGCCAGTAGTGGCGGGGTTGGCAATCAGCCCCAGCATTTT; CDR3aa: CASSGGVGNQPQHF
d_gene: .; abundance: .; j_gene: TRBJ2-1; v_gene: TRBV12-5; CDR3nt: TGTGCTAGTGGTTTGAGCGGTTCCTACAATGAGCAGTTCTTC; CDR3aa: CASGLSGSYNEQFF
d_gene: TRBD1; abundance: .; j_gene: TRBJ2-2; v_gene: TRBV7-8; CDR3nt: TGTGCCAGCAGCTTAGCGCTCGGGACAGGGGCCGGGGAGCTGTTTTTT; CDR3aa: CASSLALGTGAGELFF
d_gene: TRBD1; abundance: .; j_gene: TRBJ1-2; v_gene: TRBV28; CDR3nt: TGTGCCGGTGGGACAGGGACGTACTATGGCTACACCTTC; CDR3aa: CAGGTGTYYGYTF
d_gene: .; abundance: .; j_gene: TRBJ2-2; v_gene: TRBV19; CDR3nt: TGTGCCAGTAGTATTTTTAGCCCCTACTCGAACACCGGGGAGCTGTTTTTT; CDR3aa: CASSIFSPYSNTGELFF
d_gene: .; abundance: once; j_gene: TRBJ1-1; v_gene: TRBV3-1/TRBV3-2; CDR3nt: TGTGCCAGCAGCCAAGATCGGCAGGGGCCTGTCAACGCTGAAGCTTTCTTT; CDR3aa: CASSQDRQGPVNAEAFF
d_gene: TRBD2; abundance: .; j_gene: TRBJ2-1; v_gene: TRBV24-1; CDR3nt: TGTGCCACCAGTGACTGGACTAGCGGGAGGGGAAAAAATGAGCAGTTCTTC; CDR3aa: CATSDWTSGRGKNEQFF
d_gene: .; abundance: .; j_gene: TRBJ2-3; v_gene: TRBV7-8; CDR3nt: TGTGCCAGCAGCTTAGAATCCGGGGTGAATACGCAGTATTTT; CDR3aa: CASSLESGVNTQYF
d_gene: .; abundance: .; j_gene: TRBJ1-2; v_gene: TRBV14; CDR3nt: TGTGCCAGCAGCCCTCCAGGCTATGGCTACACCTTC; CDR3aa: CASSPPGYGYTF
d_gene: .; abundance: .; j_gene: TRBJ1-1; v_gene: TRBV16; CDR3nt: TGTGCCAGCAGCCAATCCGGGGGCACTGAAGCTTTCTTT; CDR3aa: CASSQSGGTEAFF
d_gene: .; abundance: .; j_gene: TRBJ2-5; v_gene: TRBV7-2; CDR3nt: TGTGCCAGCAGCCTAGGGGGGAGGGGTGAGACCCAGTACTTC; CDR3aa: CASSLGGRGETQYF
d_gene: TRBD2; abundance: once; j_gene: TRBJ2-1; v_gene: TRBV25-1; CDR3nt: TGTGCCAGCAGTGAAAGTACTCGGCTAGCGGGAGGACAGCGGATCTTC; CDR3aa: CASSESTRLAGGQRIF
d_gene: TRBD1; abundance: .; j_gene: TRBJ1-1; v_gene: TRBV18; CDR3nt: TGTGCCAGCTCACTAATGGACAGGGCGAACACTGAAGCTTTCTTT; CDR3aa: CASSLMDRANTEAFF
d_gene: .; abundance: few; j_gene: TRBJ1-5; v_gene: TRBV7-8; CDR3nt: TGTGCCAGCAGCCGGGGCAGCCCGACTAGCAATCAGCCCCAGCATTTT; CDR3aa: CASSRGSPTSNQPQHF
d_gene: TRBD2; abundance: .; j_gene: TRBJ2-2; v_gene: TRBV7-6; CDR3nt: TGTGCCAGCAGCGAACGACTAGCGGGAACCGGGGAGCTGTTTTTT; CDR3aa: CASSERLAGTGELFF
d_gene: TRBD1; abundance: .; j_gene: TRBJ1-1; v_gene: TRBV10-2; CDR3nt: TGCGCCAGCAGTGACGAATTAGGGACAGCAGACACTGAAGCTTTCTTT; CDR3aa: CASSDELGTADTEAFF
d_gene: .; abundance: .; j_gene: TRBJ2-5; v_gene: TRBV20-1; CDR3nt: TGCAGTGCCACGGAAGAGACCCAGTACTTC; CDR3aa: CSATEETQYF
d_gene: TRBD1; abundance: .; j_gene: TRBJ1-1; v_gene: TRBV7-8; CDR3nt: TGTGCCAGCAGCACAGGACAGGGGAACACTGAAGCTTTCTTT; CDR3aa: CASSTGQGNTEAFF
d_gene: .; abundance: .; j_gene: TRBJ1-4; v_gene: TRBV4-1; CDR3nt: TGCGCCAGCAGCCGACAGTTTTTTGAAAAACTGTTTTTT; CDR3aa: CASSRQFFEKLFF
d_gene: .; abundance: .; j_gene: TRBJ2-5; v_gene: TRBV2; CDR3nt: TGTGCCAGCAGTGAATGGTTGGACAGAAGAGAAGAGACCCAGTACTTC; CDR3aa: CASSEWLDRREETQYF
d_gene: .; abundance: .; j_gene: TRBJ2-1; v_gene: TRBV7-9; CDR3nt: TGTGCCAGCAGCTTAAGGAAGCTAGGTCTACCGAATGAGCAGTTCTTC; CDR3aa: CASSLRKLGLPNEQFF
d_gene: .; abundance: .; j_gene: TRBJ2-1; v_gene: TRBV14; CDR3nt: TGTGCCAGCAGCCGCCCTCCCGGGAATGAGCAGTTCTTC; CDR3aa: CASSRPPGNEQFF
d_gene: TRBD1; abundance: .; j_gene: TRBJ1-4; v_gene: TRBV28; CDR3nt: TGTGCCAGCAGTGTCCGGACAGGGGGAAAGGAAAAACTGTTTTTT; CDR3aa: CASSVRTGGKEKLFF
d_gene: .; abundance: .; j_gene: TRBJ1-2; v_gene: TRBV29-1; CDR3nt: TGCAGCGTTGATCCCAGCTATGGCTACACCTTC; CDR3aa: CSVDPSYGYTF
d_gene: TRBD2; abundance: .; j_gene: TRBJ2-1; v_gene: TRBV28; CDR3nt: TGTGCCAGCAGTCCCCTAGCGGGAGCGACTAATGAGCAGTTCTTC; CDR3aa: CASSPLAGATNEQFF
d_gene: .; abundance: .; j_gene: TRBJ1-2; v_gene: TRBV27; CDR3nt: TGTGCCAGCAGTTTAAGCCCGTTCTACAACTATGGCTACACCTTC; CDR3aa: CASSLSPFYNYGYTF
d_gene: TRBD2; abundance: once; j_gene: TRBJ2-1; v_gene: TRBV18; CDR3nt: TGTGCCAGCTCACCAAAACAACCGGGACTATCAGATCTCAATGAGCAGTTCTTC; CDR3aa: CASSPKQPGLSDLNEQFF
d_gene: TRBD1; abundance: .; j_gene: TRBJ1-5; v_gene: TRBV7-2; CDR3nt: TGTGCCAGCAGCTTAGTGACAGGGGCCTACCAGCCCCAGCATTTT; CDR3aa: CASSLVTGAYQPQHF
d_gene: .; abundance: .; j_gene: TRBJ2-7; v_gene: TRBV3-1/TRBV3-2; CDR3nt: TGTGCCAGCAGCGGGAGTAAGGTTGGCGAGCAGTACTTC; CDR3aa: CASSGSKVGEQYF
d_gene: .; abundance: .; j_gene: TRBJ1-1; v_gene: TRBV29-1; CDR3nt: TGCAGCGTCCACTCGGGTGGTACTGAAGCTTTCTTT; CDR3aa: CSVHSGGTEAFF
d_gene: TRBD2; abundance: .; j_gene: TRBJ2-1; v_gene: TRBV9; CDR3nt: TGTGCCAGCAGCGTAGCACGGACTAGCGGGATGAATGAGCAGTTCTTC; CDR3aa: CASSVARTSGMNEQFF
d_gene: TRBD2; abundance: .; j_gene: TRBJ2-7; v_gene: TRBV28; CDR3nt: TGTGCCAGCAGTTTTCTCGGGACTAGCGACTACGAGCAGTACTTC; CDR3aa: CASSFLGTSDYEQYF
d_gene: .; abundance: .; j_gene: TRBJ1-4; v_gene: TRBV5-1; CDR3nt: TGCGCCAGCAGCAGGGGAGGTGAGAGCAATGAAAAACTGTTTTTT; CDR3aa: CASSRGGESNEKLFF